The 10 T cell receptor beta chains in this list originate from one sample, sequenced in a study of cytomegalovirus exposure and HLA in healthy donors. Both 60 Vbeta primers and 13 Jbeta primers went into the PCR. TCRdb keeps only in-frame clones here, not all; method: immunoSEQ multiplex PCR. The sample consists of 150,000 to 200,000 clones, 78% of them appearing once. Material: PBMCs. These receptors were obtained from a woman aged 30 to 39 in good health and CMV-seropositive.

The CDR3 nucleotides read TGTGCCAGCAGTCCCGGACTAGCGGGAGTGACAGATACGCAGTATTTT. Its translation is CASSPGLAGVTDTQYF. The J gene is TRBJ2-3, the V gene TRBV28; 13 positions match TRBD2. Germline V CDR1 and CDR2: MDHEN, SYDVKM. The CDR3 contains 16 residues. Trimming cost V 5 bases and J 3 bases; bases outside gene matches: 5.

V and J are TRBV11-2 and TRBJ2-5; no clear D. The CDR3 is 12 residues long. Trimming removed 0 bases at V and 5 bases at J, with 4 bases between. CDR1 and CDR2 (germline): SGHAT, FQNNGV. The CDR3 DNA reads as TGTGCCAGCAGCTTAGACTCCGAGACCCAGTACTTC. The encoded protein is CASSLDSETQYF. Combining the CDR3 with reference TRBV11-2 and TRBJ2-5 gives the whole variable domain EAGVAQSPRYKIIEKRQSVAFWCNPISGHATLYWYQQILGQGPKLLIQFQNNGVVDDSQLPKDRFSAERLKGVDSTLKIQPAKLEDSAVYLCASSLDSETQYFGPGTRLLVL.

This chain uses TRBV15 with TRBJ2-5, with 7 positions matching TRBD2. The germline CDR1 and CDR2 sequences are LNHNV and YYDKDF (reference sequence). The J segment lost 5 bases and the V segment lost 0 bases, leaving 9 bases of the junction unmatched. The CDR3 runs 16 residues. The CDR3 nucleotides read TGTGCCACCAGCAGAGATCACGGGAGGATAGGGGAGACCCAGTACTTC. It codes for CATSRDHGRIGETQYF.

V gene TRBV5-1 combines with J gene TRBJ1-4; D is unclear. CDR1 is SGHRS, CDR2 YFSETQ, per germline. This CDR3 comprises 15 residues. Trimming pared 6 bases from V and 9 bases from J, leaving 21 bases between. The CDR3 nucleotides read TGCGCCAGCACCTCCGTCTTTGGAGCAGAGAAAAAACTGTTTTTT. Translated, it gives CASTSVFGAEKKLFF.

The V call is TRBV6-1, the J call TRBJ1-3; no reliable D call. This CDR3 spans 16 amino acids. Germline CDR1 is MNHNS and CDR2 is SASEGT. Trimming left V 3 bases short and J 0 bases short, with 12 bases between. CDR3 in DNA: TGTGCCAGCAGTGAGTTAACAGTTCCCTCTGGAAACACCATATATTTT. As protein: CASSELTVPSGNTIYF.

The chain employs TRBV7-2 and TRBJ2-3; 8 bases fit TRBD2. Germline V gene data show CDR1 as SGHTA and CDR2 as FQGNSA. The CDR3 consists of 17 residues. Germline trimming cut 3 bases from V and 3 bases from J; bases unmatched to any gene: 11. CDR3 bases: TGTGCCAGCAGCTTGGGGGCCCGGACTAGCTATACAGATACGCAGTATTTT. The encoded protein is CASSLGARTSYTDTQYF.

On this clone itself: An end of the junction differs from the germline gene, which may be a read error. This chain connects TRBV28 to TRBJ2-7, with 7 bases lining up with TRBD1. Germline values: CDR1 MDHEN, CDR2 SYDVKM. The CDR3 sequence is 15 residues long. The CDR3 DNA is TGTGCCAGCCAGCCCGGGACAGCCAATTCCTATGAGCAGTACTTC. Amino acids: CASQPGTANSYEQYF.

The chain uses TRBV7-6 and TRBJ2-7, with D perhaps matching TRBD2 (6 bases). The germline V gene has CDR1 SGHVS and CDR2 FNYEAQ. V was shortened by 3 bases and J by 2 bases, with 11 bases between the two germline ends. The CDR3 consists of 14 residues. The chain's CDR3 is CASSLAGLTYEQYF. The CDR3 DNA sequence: TGTGCCAGCAGCTTGGCGGGATTGACCTACGAGCAGTACTTC. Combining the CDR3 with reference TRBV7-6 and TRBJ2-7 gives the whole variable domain GAGVSQSPRYKVTKRGQDVALRCDPISGHVSLYWYRQALGQGPEFLTYFNYEAQQDKSGLPNDRFSAERPEGSISTLTIQRTEQRDSAMYRCASSLAGLTYEQYFGPGTRLTVT.

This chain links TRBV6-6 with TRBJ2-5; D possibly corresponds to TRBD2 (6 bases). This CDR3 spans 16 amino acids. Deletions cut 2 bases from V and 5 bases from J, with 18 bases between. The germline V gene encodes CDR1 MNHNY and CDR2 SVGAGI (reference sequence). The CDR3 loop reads CASSYQGLTLPETQYF. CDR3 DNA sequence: TGTGCCAGCAGTTACCAGGGACTCACCCTCCCGGAGACCCAGTACTTC.

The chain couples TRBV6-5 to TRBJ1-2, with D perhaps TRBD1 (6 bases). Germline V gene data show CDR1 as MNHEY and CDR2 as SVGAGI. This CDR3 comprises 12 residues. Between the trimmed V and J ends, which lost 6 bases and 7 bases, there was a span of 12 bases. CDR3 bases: TGTGCCAGCAGCCCTGGGACAACTGGCTACACCTTC. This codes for CASSPGTTGYTF.